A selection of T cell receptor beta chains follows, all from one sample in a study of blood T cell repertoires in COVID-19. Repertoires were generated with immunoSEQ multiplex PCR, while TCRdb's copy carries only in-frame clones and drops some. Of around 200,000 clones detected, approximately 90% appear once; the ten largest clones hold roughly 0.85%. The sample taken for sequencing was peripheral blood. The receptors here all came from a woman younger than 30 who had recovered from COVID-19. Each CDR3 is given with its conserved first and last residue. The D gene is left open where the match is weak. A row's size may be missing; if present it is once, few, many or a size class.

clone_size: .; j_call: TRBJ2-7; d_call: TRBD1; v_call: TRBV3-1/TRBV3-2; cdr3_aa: CASSQGQVSFYEQYF; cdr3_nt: TGTGCCAGCAGCCAGGGACAGGTGAGTTTCTACGAGCAGTACTTC
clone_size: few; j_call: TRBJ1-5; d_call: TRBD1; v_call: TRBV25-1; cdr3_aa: CASSYRGGQPQHF; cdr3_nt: TGTGCCAGCAGTTACAGGGGAGGTCAGCCCCAGCATTTT
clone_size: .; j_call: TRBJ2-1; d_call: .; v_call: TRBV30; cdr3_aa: CAWSGVGGPQFF; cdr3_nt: TGTGCCTGGAGTGGCGTAGGAGGCCCGCAGTTCTTC
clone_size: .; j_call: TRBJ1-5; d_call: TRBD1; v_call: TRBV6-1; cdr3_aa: CASSEAGTDYQPQHF; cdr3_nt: TGTGCCAGCAGTGAAGCCGGGACAGATTATCAGCCCCAGCATTTT
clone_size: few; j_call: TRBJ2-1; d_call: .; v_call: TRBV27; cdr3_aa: CASSLCGTWHNEQFF; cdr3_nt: TGTGCCAGCAGTTTATGCGGAACTTGGCACAATGAGCAGTTCTTC
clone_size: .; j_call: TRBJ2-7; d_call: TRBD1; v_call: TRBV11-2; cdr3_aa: CASSRTGYEQYF; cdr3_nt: TGTGCCAGCAGCCGGACAGGCTACGAGCAGTACTTC
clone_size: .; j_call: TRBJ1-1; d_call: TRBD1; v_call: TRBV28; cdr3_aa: CASSVNRGEAFF; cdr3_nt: TGTGCCAGCAGTGTAAACAGGGGGGAAGCTTTCTTT
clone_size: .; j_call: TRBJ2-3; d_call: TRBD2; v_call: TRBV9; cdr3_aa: CASSVRAGGSTDTQYF; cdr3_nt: TGTGCCAGCAGCGTAAGGGCGGGGGGCAGCACAGATACGCAGTATTTT
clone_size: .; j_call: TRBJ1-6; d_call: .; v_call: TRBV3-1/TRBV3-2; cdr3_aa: CASSQVDRTSNYNSPLHF; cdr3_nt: TGTGCCAGCAGCCAAGTAGACAGAACCAGCAACTATAATTCACCCCTCCACTTT
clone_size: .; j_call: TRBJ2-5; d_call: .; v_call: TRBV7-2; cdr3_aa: CASSSGTLWAQYF; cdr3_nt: TGTGCCAGCTCTTCGGGGACTTTGTGGGCCCAGTACTTC
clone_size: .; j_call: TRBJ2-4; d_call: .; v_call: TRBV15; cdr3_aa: CATGLRGAKNIQYF; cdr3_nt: TGTGCCACCGGACTACGGGGAGCCAAAAACATTCAGTACTTC
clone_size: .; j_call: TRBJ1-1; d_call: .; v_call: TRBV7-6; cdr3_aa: CASSSLDRNTEAFF; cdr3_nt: TGTGCCAGCAGCTCCCTGGACAGGAACACTGAAGCTTTCTTT
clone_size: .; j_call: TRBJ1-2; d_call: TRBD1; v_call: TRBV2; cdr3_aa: CASIPGGQGSGYTF; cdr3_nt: TGTGCCAGCATCCCCGGCGGACAGGGTTCAGGCTACACCTTC
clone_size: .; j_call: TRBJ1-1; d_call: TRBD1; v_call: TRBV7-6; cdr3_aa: CASSNYTQGGTEAFF; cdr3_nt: TGTGCCAGCAGCAACTATACCCAGGGGGGCACTGAAGCTTTCTTT
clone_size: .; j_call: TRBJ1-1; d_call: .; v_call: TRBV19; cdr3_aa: CASNSGGFGTEAFF; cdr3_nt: TGTGCCAGTAATTCTGGGGGCTTTGGCACTGAAGCTTTCTTT
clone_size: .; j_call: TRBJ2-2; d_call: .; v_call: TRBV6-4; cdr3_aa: CASSDLDSNTGELFF; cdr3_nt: TGTGCCAGCAGTGACCTAGACTCGAACACCGGGGAGCTGTTTTTT
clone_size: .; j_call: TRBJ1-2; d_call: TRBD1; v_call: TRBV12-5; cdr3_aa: CASGLVLGTGSNYGYTF; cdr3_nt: TGTGCTAGTGGTTTGGTACTCGGGACAGGGTCAAACTATGGCTACACCTTC
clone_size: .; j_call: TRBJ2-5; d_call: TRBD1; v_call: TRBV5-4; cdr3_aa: CASSGNRGQETQYF; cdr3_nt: TGTGCCAGCAGCGGGAACAGGGGCCAAGAGACCCAGTACTTC
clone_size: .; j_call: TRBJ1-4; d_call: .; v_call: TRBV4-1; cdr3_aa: CASSQGAGERANEKLFF; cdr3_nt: TGCGCCAGCAGCCAGGGCGCAGGGGAGAGGGCTAATGAAAAACTGTTTTTT
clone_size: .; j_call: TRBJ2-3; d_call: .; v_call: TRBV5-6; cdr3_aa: CASSLPRLRDTDTQYF; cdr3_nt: TGTGCCAGCAGCTTGCCCCGTTTGCGGGACACAGATACGCAGTATTTT
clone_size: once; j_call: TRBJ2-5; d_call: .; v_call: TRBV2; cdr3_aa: CASTPRGETQYF; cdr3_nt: TGTGCCAGCACTCCTAGGGGAGAGACCCAGTACTTC
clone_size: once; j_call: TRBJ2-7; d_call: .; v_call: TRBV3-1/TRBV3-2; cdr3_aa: CASSQVPGRRSYEQYF; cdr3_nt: TGTGCCAGCAGCCAAGTACCAGGGCGAAGATCCTACGAGCAGTACTTC
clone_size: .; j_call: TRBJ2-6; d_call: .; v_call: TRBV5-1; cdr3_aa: CASSETVSPGANVLTF; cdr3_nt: TGCGCCAGCAGCGAGACAGTTAGCCCCGGGGCCAACGTCCTGACTTTC
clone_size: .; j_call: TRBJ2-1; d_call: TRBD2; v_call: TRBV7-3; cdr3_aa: CASSLFVYGRGDNEQFF; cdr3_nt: TGTGCCAGCAGCTTATTTGTGTACGGGAGGGGAGACAATGAGCAGTTCTTC
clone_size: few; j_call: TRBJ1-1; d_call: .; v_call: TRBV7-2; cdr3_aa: CASSPSGRLAEAFF; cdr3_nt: TGTGCCAGCAGCCCCAGCGGGCGGTTGGCTGAAGCTTTCTTT
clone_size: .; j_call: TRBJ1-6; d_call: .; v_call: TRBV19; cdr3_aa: CASTSRAGHNSPLHF; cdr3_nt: TGTGCCAGTACCTCTCGGGCAGGGCATAATTCACCCCTCCACTTT
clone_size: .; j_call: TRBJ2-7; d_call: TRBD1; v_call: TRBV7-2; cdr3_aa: CASSSGQDSYEQYF; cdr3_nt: TGTGCCAGCAGCTCGGGACAGGACTCCTACGAGCAGTACTTC
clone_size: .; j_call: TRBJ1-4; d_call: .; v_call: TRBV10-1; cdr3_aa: CASREGGATNEKLFF; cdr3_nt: TGCGCCAGCCGAGAGGGGGGGGCAACTAATGAAAAACTGTTTTTT
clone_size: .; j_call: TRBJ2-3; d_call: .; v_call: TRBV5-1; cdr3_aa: CASSLESGLDTQYF; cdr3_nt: TGCGCCAGCAGCTTGGAGTCAGGGCTTGATACGCAGTATTTT
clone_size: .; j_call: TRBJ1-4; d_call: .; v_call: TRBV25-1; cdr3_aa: CASSVGQRLFF; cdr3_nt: TGTGCCAGCAGTGTAGGACAAAGGCTGTTTTTT
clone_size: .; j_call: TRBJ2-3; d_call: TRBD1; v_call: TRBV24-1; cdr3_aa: CATSDLGQGTDTQYF; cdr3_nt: TGTGCCACCAGTGATCTCGGACAGGGCACAGATACGCAGTATTTT
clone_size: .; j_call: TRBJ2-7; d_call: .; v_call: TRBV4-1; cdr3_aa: CASSQEGTQVYEQYF; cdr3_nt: TGCGCCAGCAGCCAAGAAGGCACTCAGGTCTACGAGCAGTACTTC
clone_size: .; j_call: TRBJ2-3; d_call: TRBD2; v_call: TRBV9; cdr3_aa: CASNGGSGDTDTQYF; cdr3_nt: TGTGCCTCCAACGGGGGTAGCGGGGACACAGATACGCAGTATTTT
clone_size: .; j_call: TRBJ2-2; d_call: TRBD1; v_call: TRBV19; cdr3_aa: CASWGQGEAGELFF; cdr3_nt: TGTGCCAGCTGGGGACAGGGGGAGGCCGGGGAGCTGTTTTTT
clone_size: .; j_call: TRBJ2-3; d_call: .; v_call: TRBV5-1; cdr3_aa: CASSVDQRTQYF; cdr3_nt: TGCGCCAGCAGCGTAGATCAGCGGACGCAGTATTTT
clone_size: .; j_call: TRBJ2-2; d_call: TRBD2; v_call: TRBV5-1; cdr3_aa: CASSLFAGGNTGELFF; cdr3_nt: TGCGCCAGCAGCCTCTTCGCGGGGGGTAACACCGGGGAGCTGTTTTTT
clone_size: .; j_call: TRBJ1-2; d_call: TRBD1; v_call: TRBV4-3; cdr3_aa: CASSPDRAANYGYTF; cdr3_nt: TGCGCCAGCAGCCCCGACAGGGCGGCTAACTATGGCTACACCTTC
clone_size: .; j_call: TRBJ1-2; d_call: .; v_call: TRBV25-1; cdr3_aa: CASSEYWPRAGDYGYTF; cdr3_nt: TGTGCCAGCAGTGAATATTGGCCGAGGGCAGGGGACTATGGCTACACCTTC
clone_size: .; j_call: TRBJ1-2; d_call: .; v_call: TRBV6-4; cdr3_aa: CASSDSSGVDPYGYTF; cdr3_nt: TGTGCCAGCAGTGACTCCTCAGGGGTAGATCCCTATGGCTACACCTTC
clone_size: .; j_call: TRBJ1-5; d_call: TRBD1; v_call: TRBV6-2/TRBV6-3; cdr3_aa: CASSALRGQVTQPQHF; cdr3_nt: TGTGCCAGCAGTGCCCTCCGGGGACAGGTGACTCAGCCCCAGCATTTT
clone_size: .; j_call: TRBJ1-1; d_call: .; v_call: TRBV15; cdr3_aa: CATSISTGFQEGEAFF; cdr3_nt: TGTGCCACCAGCATCTCAACAGGCTTCCAGGAGGGTGAAGCTTTCTTT
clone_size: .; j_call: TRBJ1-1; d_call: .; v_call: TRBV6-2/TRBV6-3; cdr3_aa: CASSYGGGTEAFF; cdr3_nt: TGTGCCAGCAGTTACGGGGGGGGCACTGAAGCTTTCTTT
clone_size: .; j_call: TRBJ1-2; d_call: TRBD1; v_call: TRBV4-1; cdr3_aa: CASSQEDRVYGYTF; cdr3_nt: TGCGCCAGCAGCCAAGAGGACAGGGTCTATGGCTACACCTTC
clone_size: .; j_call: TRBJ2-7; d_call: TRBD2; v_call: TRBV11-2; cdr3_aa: CASSSSGDLYEQYF; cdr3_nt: TGTGCCAGCAGCTCCAGCGGGGATCTTTACGAGCAGTACTTC
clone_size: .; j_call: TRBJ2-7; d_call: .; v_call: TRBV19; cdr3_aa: CASSGQTTYEQYF; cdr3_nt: TGTGCCAGTAGTGGACAGACGACCTACGAGCAGTACTTC
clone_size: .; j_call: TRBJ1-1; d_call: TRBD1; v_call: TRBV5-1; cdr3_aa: CASSLRATGGLINTEAFF; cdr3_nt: TGCGCCAGCAGCCTCCGGGCGACAGGGGGCTTGATAAACACTGAAGCTTTCTTT
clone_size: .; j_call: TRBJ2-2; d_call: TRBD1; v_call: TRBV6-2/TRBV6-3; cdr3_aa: CASSQGAGETGELFF; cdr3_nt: TGTGCCAGCAGTCAGGGGGCGGGTGAGACCGGGGAGCTGTTTTTT
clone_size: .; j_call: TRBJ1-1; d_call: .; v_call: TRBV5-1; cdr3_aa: CASSLLGLRGPGTEAFF; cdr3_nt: TGCGCCAGCAGCTTGTTGGGGTTACGAGGCCCGGGGACTGAAGCTTTCTTT
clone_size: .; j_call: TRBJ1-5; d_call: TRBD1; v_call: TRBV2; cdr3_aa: CASSDPGQGGNQPQHF; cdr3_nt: TGTGCCAGCAGTGACCCGGGACAGGGAGGGAATCAGCCCCAGCATTTT
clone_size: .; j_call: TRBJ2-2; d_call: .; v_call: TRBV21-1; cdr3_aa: CASSKVNGMDTGELFF; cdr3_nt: TGTGCCAGCAGCAAAGTGAACGGGATGGATACCGGGGAGCTGTTTTTT
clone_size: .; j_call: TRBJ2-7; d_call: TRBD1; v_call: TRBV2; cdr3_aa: CASSTGTGSYEQYF; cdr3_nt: TGTGCCAGCAGTACCGGGACAGGGTCCTACGAGCAGTACTTC
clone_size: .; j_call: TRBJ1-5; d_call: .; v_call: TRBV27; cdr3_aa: CASSAYYQGNQPQHF; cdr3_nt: TGTGCCAGCAGTGCATATTATCAGGGGAATCAGCCCCAGCATTTT
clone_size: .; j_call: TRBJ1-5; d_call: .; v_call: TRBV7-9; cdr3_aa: CASSCYYHGCNQPQHF; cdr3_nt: TGTGCCAGCAGCTGCTATTATCACGGGTGCAATCAGCCCCAGCATTTT